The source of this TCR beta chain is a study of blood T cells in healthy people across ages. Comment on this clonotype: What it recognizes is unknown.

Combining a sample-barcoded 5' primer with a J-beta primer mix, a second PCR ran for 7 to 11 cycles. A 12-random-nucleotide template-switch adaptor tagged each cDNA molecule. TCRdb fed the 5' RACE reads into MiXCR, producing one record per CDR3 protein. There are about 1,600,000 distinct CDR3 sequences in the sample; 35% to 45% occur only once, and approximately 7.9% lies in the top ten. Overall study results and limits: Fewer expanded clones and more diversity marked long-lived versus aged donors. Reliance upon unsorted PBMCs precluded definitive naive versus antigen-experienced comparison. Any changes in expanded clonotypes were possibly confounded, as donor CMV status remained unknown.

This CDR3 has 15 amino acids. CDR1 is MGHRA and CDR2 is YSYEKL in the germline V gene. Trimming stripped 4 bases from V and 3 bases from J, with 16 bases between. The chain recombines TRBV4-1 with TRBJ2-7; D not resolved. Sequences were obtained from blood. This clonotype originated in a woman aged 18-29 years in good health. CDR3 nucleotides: TGCGCCAGCAGCCGATACCAAGGCCAGCTCTACGAGCAGTACTTC. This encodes CASSRYQGQLYEQYF.